These T cell receptor beta chains were read from a single sample in a study of identical twins. TCRdb re-analysed the 5' RACE reads in MiXCR, keeping a single row per CDR3 protein. The sample records fewer than 550,000 distinct CDR3 sequences, about 13% being singletons. The same data also contributed to another study, on yellow fever vaccine responses in identical twins.

The sample was CD4+ T cells sorted from blood. These receptors came from a woman between 18 and 29 years old in good health. Both conserved end residues are part of each CDR3. A D gene is named only where the DNA matches it firmly. Size is omitted from some rows. Given values are once, few, many or a class for expanded clones.

length,V,size,D,J,DNA,CDR3
22,TRBV11-3,many,TRBD2,TRBJ2-1,TGTGCCAGCAGCTTAGGGGGACGGCTTAGCGGGAGGGCCCGCGTAACCTACAATGAGCAGTTCTTC,CASSLGGRLSGRARVTYNEQFF
15,TRBV12-3/TRBV12-4,many,TRBD2,TRBJ2-1,TGTGCCAGCAGTCTTGGGAGCGGGAGGGCCCCTGAGCAGTTCTTC,CASSLGSGRAPEQFF
14,TRBV20-1,few,.,TRBJ2-7,TGCAGTGCTATCCACCCCCGGGGGTCCTACGAGCAGTACTTC,CSAIHPRGSYEQYF
19,TRBV11-2,few,.,TRBJ2-6,TGTGCCAGCAGCTCCTACGCCGGGACAAGGAACTCTGGGGCCAACGTCCTGACTTTC,CASSSYAGTRNSGANVLTF
14,TRBV15,.,.,TRBJ2-2,TGTGCCACCAGCAGAGATCCAACTAGCGGGGAGCTGTTTTTT,CATSRDPTSGELFF
12,TRBV7-9,.,.,TRBJ2-1,TGTGCCAGCAGCTTGCCTAGAGGGGGGTTGTTCTTC,CASSLPRGGLFF
15,TRBV6-1,few,TRBD2,TRBJ2-1,TGTGCCAGCACCCTACTTGGACTAGCGGGGGGTGAGCAGTTCTTC,CASTLLGLAGGEQFF
17,TRBV7-9,few,TRBD1,TRBJ2-1,TGTGCCAGCAGCCCCTCCCCCGACAGGGGGCTGGTCAATGAGCAGTTCTTC,CASSPSPDRGLVNEQFF
15,TRBV5-1,many,TRBD2,TRBJ2-1,TGCGCCAGCAGCTTGGCGGGGGGAAAGCACAATGAGCAGTTCTTC,CASSLAGGKHNEQFF
15,TRBV7-9,few,TRBD1,TRBJ1-5,TGTGCCAGCAGCTTAGGGACAGGGGTCGATCAGCCCCAGCATTTT,CASSLGTGVDQPQHF
22,TRBV20-1,few,TRBD1,TRBJ1-2,TGCAGTGCTAGAGATCTCGGACGATTTGGATTGGGGGGAGAGACAGGGTCATATGGCTACACCTTC,CSARDLGRFGLGGETGSYGYTF
16,TRBV20-1,.,TRBD2,TRBJ2-1,TGCAGTGCTTCTCCCCCTAGCGGGGCCTCCTACAATGAGCAGTTCTTC,CSASPPSGASYNEQFF
15,TRBV6-2/TRBV6-3,.,.,TRBJ2-1,TGTGCCAGCACCCTAGGGGATAGCGGAAGCGATGAGCAGTTCTTC,CASTLGDSGSDEQFF
13,TRBV30,.,.,TRBJ2-4,TGTGCCGGGGGGCTAGTAGCCAAAAACATTCAGTACTTC,CAGGLVAKNIQYF
12,TRBV7-2,few,.,TRBJ2-3,TGTGCCAGCAGGGAGCTCACAGATACGCAGTATTTT,CASRELTDTQYF
15,TRBV20-1,few,.,TRBJ2-2,TGCAGTGCTAGCCCTGGGACAAGGGACACCGGGGAGCTGTTTTTT,CSASPGTRDTGELFF
12,TRBV5-4,.,TRBD2,TRBJ2-1,TGTGCCAGCAGCATCGGGACTAGCTATAAGTTCTTC,CASSIGTSYKFF
15,TRBV4-2,many,.,TRBJ2-2,TGTGCCAGCAGAAACGATCGTACGAACACCGGGGAGCTGTTTTTT,CASRNDRTNTGELFF
14,TRBV4-3,.,.,TRBJ2-5,TGCGCCAGCAGCCAAAGGATAGATCTAGAGACCCAGTACTTC,CASSQRIDLETQYF
15,TRBV15,few,TRBD1,TRBJ2-1,TGTGCCACCAGCAGAGGTGGGACAGCCTACAATGAGCAGTTCTTC,CATSRGGTAYNEQFF